This T cell receptor beta chain was identified during a study of blood T cell repertoires in COVID-19. About the research overall: Samples of COVID-19 (acute and convalescent) were obtained from the United States, Italy and Spain. Sources were T cells, B-cell-depleted T cells, or PBMCs; the material itself was cDNA or gDNA.

Methods used by the authors: Reference gene primer amplification gave nucleated cell count estimates. Sequenced by immunoSEQ multiplex PCR; TCRdb stores in-frame clones only, minus some. Clone size and V and J calls were adopted from that table, with D and trimming inferred from the DNA. Seen here are 150,000 to 170,000 clones, roughly 80% observed once, and the top ten hold approximately 30%. CDR3 length: 14 residues. V lost 2 bases to trimming and J lost 3 bases, with 7 bases between them. Germline values: CDR1 KGHDR, CDR2 SFDVKD. The source material was peripheral blood. The V call is TRBV24-1, the J call TRBJ2-1, with unresolved D. The receptor was derived from an older woman with acute or convalescent COVID-19. The CDR3 spells CATSDSNSYNEQFF. DNA for the CDR3: TGTGCCACCAGTGATTCAAACAGCTACAATGAGCAGTTCTTC.